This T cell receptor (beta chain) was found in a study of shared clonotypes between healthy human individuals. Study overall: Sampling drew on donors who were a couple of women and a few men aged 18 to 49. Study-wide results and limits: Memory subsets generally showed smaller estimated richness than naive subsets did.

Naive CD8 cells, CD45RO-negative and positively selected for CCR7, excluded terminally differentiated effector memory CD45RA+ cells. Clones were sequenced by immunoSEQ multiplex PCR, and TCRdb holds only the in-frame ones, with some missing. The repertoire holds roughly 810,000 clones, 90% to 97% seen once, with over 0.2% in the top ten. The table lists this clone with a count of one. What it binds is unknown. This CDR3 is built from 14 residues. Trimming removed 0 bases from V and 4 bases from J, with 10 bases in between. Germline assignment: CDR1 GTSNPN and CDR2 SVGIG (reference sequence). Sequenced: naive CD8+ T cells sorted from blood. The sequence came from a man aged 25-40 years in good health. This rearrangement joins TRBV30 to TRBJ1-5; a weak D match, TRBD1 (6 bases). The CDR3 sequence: CAWSVGQKNQPQHF. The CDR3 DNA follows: TGTGCCTGGAGTGTCGGACAGAAGAATCAGCCCCAGCATTTT.